Described below is a single T cell receptor beta chain sequence and its context. Its antigen is undetermined. The data were obtained in a study of regulatory T cells in long-lasting Graves disease. Study findings and constraints: Not thyroid tissue but only peripheral blood was studied.

The time point was: newly diagnosed GD, antithyroid drugs for less than 3 months. Isolated PBMC RNA provided the starting material for the TCR library. J was trimmed by 3 bases and V by 3 bases; bases with no gene match: 4. CDR1 is DFQATT, CDR2 SNEGSKA, per germline (reference sequence). This CDR3 region has 15 residues. Investigators prepared the TCR beta libraries by applying iRepertoire HTBI primers and Arm-PCR of CDR3 regions. Per the original methods: Analysis of the samples identified under 80 TRBV and 13 to 15 TRBJ segments. TCRdb reprocessed the multiplex PCR reads via MiXCR and lists one record per CDR3 protein. The V and J calls and clone size are TCRdb's, not the authors'. The sample lists 350,000 to 500,000 distinct CDR3 sequences, about 17% seen once, with 20% to 25% in the top ten. The same specimen was also included in a second study, on T cells in Graves' hyperthyroidism and ophthalmopathy. This second study notes: Ophthalmopathy was separated from stable hyperthyroidism by a 13 V-J model.

This clonotype was obtained from a woman younger than 30 with Graves disease. The source material was peripheral blood mononuclear cells (PBMCs), sampled at new diagnosis, from a patient treated with antithyroid drugs. The genes are TRBV20-1 and TRBJ2-5; 13 bases fit TRBD2. In DNA, the CDR3 is TGCAGTGCTAGTAGGACTAGCGGGAGTAAAGAGACCCAGTACTTC. Encoded protein: CSASRTSGSKETQYF.